The rows below give T cell receptor beta chains drawn from one sample of a study of T cell repertoires in cytomegalovirus infection. TCRdb called the reads again in MiXCR, with one record for every CDR3 protein. The table includes some 800,000 distinct CDR3 sequences, 30% to 35% detected once. No antigen is known for these receptors. The specimen comprised cultured CD8+ T cells from PBMCs, sampled from culture after CMV antigen stimulation. The receptors derive from a human donor in good health (CMV status not recorded). Some clones in this sample may be carry-over from other donors' samples. The CDR3 runs from the conserved cysteine through the conserved F or W. A D gene is named only where the DNA matches it firmly. Size tells how often a clone was seen (once, few, many) or the class of an expanded clone, and some rows leave it out.

V gene,clone size,J gene,D gene,CDR3 DNA,CDR3 protein
TRBV20-1,-,TRBJ1-6,-,TGCAGTGCTCATTCCAAACCTATAGGGACCGTGGTCACTTCACCCCTCCACTTT,CSAHSKPIGTVVTSPLHF
TRBV28,-,TRBJ1-2,-,TGTGCCAGCACCACAACAGGGCGATGGGATGGCTACACCTTC,CASTTTGRWDGYTF
TRBV27,-,TRBJ1-5,-,TGTGCCAGCGGAAGACGACAGGCTAATCAGCCCCAGCATTTT,CASGRRQANQPQHF
TRBV7-6,-,TRBJ1-6,-,TGTGCCAGCAGCCCGGGACAACAGAATTCACCCCTCCACTTT,CASSPGQQNSPLHF
TRBV4-3,-,TRBJ1-2,-,TGCGCCAGCAGCCCGGGTGGGGAAAGCTATGGCTACACCTTC,CASSPGGESYGYTF
TRBV7-8,many,TRBJ1-5,-,TGTGCCAGCAGCTTAGGAGGGAAAAGCAATCAGCCCCAGCATTTT,CASSLGGKSNQPQHF
TRBV27,-,TRBJ2-1,-,TGTGCCAGCACTCCAACGGCGGGCCCGAGGGGCTACAATGAGCAGTTCTTC,CASTPTAGPRGYNEQFF
TRBV9,-,TRBJ1-6,TRBD1,TGTGCCAGCAGCGTAGCAGGGGACAGGAATTCACCCCTCCACTTT,CASSVAGDRNSPLHF
TRBV6-2/TRBV6-3,few,TRBJ1-6,TRBD1,TGTGCCAGCATCTCAACAGGGGACACCTCCTATAATTCACCCCTCCACTTT,CASISTGDTSYNSPLHF
TRBV7-3,few,TRBJ2-2,TRBD1,TGTGCCAGCAGCTCATACGGACAGGAAGGCACCGGGGAGCTGTTTTTT,CASSSYGQEGTGELFF
TRBV7-9,few,TRBJ1-1,TRBD1,TGTGCCAGCAGCCCTCGGACAGGGAGGGAGAACACTGAAGCTTTCTTT,CASSPRTGRENTEAFF
TRBV27,few,TRBJ1-5,TRBD1,TGTGCCAGCAGCCCGCCGCGACAGGGGCTGAGTAGCAATCAGCCCCAGCATTTT,CASSPPRQGLSSNQPQHF
TRBV6-6,-,TRBJ2-7,-,TGTGCCAGCAGAACGGGACTCCTTATCGACGAGCAGTACTTC,CASRTGLLIDEQYF
TRBV4-1,few,TRBJ1-1,-,TGCGCCAGCAGCCACTGGGGGATGACGGTTGAAGCTTTCTTT,CASSHWGMTVEAFF
TRBV6-5,-,TRBJ2-2,TRBD1,TGTGCCAGCAGTGAAATAGACAGGGGTTTCACCGGGGAGCTGTTTTTT,CASSEIDRGFTGELFF
TRBV7-8,-,TRBJ1-1,TRBD1,TGTGCCAGCAGCTTAGGGGGACAGGGGGACGAAGGCACTGAAGCTTTCTTT,CASSLGGQGDEGTEAFF
TRBV29-1,-,TRBJ2-3,-,TGCAGCGCTGCCCCAGGGGGGAGCACAGATACGCAGTATTTT,CSAAPGGSTDTQYF
TRBV5-8,-,TRBJ2-1,TRBD2,TGTGCCAGCAGCTACTGGACTAGAGGCCTCAATGAGCAGTTCTTC,CASSYWTRGLNEQFF
TRBV10-3,-,TRBJ2-2,-,TGTGCCATCAACCCTCGAGATACCGGGGAGCTGTTTTTT,CAINPRDTGELFF
TRBV20-1,-,TRBJ2-7,-,TGCAGTGGGGTTCCCGATTTTTCCTACGAGCAGTACTTC,CSGVPDFSYEQYF
TRBV7-6,few,TRBJ2-7,-,TGTGCCAGCAGCTTGGAAGGGTTCAGGAGCTCCTACGAGCAGTACTTC,CASSLEGFRSSYEQYF
TRBV20-1,many,TRBJ2-1,TRBD1,TGCAGTGTTCCGGGACAGTTCTATGAGCAGTTCTTC,CSVPGQFYEQFF
TRBV12-3/TRBV12-4,few,TRBJ1-3,-,TGTGCCAGCCCCTTAGGGGACTCTGGAAACACCATATATTTT,CASPLGDSGNTIYF
TRBV12-3/TRBV12-4,-,TRBJ2-1,TRBD1,TGTGCCAGCACCACGGGACAGTACTACAATGAGCAGTTCTTC,CASTTGQYYNEQFF
TRBV6-2/TRBV6-3,few,TRBJ2-1,-,TGTGCCAGCACCAATCCAAGGTTTAGCTCCTACAATGAGCAGTTCTTC,CASTNPRFSSYNEQFF
TRBV7-9,-,TRBJ1-3,TRBD1,TGTGCCAGCAGCTCTGGGACAGTGAGCTCTGGAAACACCATATATTTT,CASSSGTVSSGNTIYF
TRBV4-1,-,TRBJ1-5,-,TGCGCCAGCAGCCAAGTCCCCACAGGCAATCAGCCCCAGCATTTT,CASSQVPTGNQPQHF
TRBV6-7,-,TRBJ1-5,-,TGTGCCAGCAGTTACTTCGCAGCCCATAGCAATCAGCCCCAGCATTTT,CASSYFAAHSNQPQHF
TRBV7-8,-,TRBJ2-7,-,TGTGCCAGCCGTCACGGTGGCGCCCGGGACGAGCAGTACTTC,CASRHGGARDEQYF
TRBV12-3/TRBV12-4,few,TRBJ2-1,-,TGTGCCAGCAGGTCAGGGTACGGCAACTACAATGAGCAGTTCTTC,CASRSGYGNYNEQFF
TRBV9,few,TRBJ2-7,TRBD2,TGTGCCAGCAGCTCCTATAGCGGGGGGAAAGGCGAGCAGTACTTC,CASSSYSGGKGEQYF
TRBV6-2/TRBV6-3,few,TRBJ2-3,TRBD2,TGTGCCAGCAGTTACTCGGTATCTAGCGGGGGTCACACAGATACGCAGTATTTT,CASSYSVSSGGHTDTQYF
TRBV7-9,many,TRBJ2-3,TRBD1,TGTGCCAGCAGCCCCGGGACAGGGGCTAGCACAGATACGCAGTATTTT,CASSPGTGASTDTQYF
TRBV12-3/TRBV12-4,many,TRBJ1-2,-,TGTGCCAGCAGTTTAGAACTTACCCATGGCTACACCTTC,CASSLELTHGYTF
TRBV7-9,few,TRBJ1-1,TRBD1,TGTGCCAGCAGCCCCCGGACAGGGCCGACGAACACTGAAGCTTTCTTT,CASSPRTGPTNTEAFF
TRBV5-5,-,TRBJ1-1,TRBD1,TGTGCCAGCAGCATAGGGACAGGGTCTGGTATCACTGAAGCTTTCTTT,CASSIGTGSGITEAFF
TRBV5-1,-,TRBJ2-3,TRBD1,TGCGCCAGCAGCGGCCGGGACAGAGACCCCACAGATACGCAGTATTTT,CASSGRDRDPTDTQYF
TRBV15,-,TRBJ1-2,-,TGTGCCACCAGCCCGACTTTAAACTATGGCTACACCTTC,CATSPTLNYGYTF
TRBV27,-,TRBJ2-7,-,TGTGCCAGCAGTCACGGGACGTCTGAGCAGTACTTC,CASSHGTSEQYF
TRBV27,-,TRBJ2-4,-,TGTGCCAGCAGTCAGACGGGCCAAAACATTCAGTACTTC,CASSQTGQNIQYF
TRBV7-9,-,TRBJ2-7,TRBD1,TGTGCCAGCAGCGGGCGGACAGGGCCTTCCTACGAGCAGTACTTC,CASSGRTGPSYEQYF
TRBV6-2/TRBV6-3,few,TRBJ2-2,-,TGTGCCAGCAACATTTATTGGGACGGCCTGAACACCGGGGAGCTGTTTTTT,CASNIYWDGLNTGELFF
TRBV19,-,TRBJ2-5,-,TGTGCCAGTAGCCTAGACGAAAGTTGGACCCAGTACTTC,CASSLDESWTQYF
TRBV6-1,few,TRBJ1-2,TRBD1,TGTGCCAGCAGCGATCCCGGGACAGGAAATGGCTACACCTTC,CASSDPGTGNGYTF
TRBV4-3,few,TRBJ2-2,TRBD2,TGCGCCAGCAGCCAAGATGGCGGGGGGGGATCCGGGGAGCTGTTTTTT,CASSQDGGGGSGELFF
TRBV5-5,few,TRBJ2-1,TRBD1,TGTGCCAGCAGCTCGACAGGGGGCAACTACAATGAGCAGTTCTTC,CASSSTGGNYNEQFF
TRBV18,-,TRBJ1-1,-,TGTGCCAGCTCACCCTCGGAGGGTCACACTGAAGCTTTCTTT,CASSPSEGHTEAFF
TRBV12-3/TRBV12-4,-,TRBJ1-4,-,TGTGCCAGCAGTTTTACCCTGGGGCCAGGACTGGATAATGAAAAACTGTTTTTT,CASSFTLGPGLDNEKLFF
TRBV7-8,many,TRBJ2-7,TRBD2,TGTGCCAGCAGCTTACAGGGACTAGCGGGCTCCTACGAGCAGTACTTC,CASSLQGLAGSYEQYF
TRBV7-3,few,TRBJ1-1,-,TGTGCCAGCAGCTCGCTGGTGCCTAACACTGAAGCTTTCTTT,CASSSLVPNTEAFF
TRBV5-5,few,TRBJ2-3,TRBD2,TGTGCCAGCAGCCTCGGGACTAGCGGGGGGGCTGTATGGACAGATACGCAGTATTTT,CASSLGTSGGAVWTDTQYF
TRBV20-1,few,TRBJ1-2,TRBD1,TGCAGTGCTTCTAGCCGGGACAGATACCTGTACTTGAATAACTATGGCTACACCTTC,CSASSRDRYLYLNNYGYTF
TRBV5-3,-,TRBJ2-7,-,TGTGCCAACAGCTTGGGTGACTCCAGCCGCTCCTACGAGCAGTACTTC,CANSLGDSSRSYEQYF
TRBV12-3/TRBV12-4,many,TRBJ2-7,-,TGTGCCAGCAGTTTAGGGCGGACCGAGCAGTACTTC,CASSLGRTEQYF
TRBV7-9,few,TRBJ1-2,-,TGTGCCAGCAGCTTAGATGAGGGACTTCGCTCGGTTGGCTACACCTTC,CASSLDEGLRSVGYTF
TRBV7-9,few,TRBJ2-3,-,TGTGCCAGCAGCTTAGCGCGGCGGGCGAGCACAGATACGCAGTATTTT,CASSLARRASTDTQYF
TRBV6-1,many,TRBJ2-7,-,TGTGCCAGCAGAGCAGGGTCCCTCTCCTACGAGCAGTACTTC,CASRAGSLSYEQYF